This T cell receptor beta chain was sequenced for a study of beta chain features in type 1 diabetes. Trimming took off 2 bases at V and 4 bases at J, with 11 bases between the two ends. Per the germline V gene, CDR1 is SNHLY and CDR2 is FYNNEI. The CDR3 extends over 14 amino acids. This clone was recorded a few times. Sequenced material consisted of expressed TCRB transcripts (all of the isolated RNA was reverse transcribed). Using immunoSEQ multiplex PCR, the repertoire was profiled, and TCRdb retains in-frame clones only, with some absent. The table shows about 400,000 clones, with roughly 12% occurring only once.

This TCR was recovered from a man between 18 and 29 years old in good health. The sample was naive CD4+ T cells from blood. This sequence joins TRBV2 and TRBJ1-1, with D perhaps matching TRBD1 (5 bases). The CDR3 region is CASSELEGATEAFF. CDR3 DNA sequence: TGTGCCAGCAGTGAATTGGAAGGGGCCACTGAAGCTTTCTTT.